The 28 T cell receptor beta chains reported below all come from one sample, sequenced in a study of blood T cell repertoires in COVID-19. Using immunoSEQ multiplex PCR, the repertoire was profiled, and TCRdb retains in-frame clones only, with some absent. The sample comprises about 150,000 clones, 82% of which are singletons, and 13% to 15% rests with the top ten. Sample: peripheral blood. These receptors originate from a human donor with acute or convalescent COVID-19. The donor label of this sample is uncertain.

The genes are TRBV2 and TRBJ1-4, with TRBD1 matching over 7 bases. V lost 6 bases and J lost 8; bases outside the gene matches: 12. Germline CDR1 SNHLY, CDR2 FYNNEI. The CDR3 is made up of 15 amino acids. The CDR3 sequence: CASRETDREGEKLFF. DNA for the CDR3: TGTGCCAGCAGGGAGACCGACAGGGAAGGGGAAAAACTGTTTTTT. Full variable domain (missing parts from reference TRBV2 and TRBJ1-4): EPEVTQTPSHQVTQMGQEVILRCVPISNHLYFYWYRQILGQKVEFLVSFYNNEISEKSEIFDDQFSVERPDGSNFTLKIRSTKLEDSAMYFCASRETDREGEKLFFGSGTQLSVL.

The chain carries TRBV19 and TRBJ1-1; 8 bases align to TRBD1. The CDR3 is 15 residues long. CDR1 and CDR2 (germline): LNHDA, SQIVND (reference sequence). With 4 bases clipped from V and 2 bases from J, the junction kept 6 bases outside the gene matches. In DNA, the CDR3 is TGTGCCAGTAGTACGGGGGACAGGACTAACACTGAAGCTTTCTTT. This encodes CASSTGDRTNTEAFF.

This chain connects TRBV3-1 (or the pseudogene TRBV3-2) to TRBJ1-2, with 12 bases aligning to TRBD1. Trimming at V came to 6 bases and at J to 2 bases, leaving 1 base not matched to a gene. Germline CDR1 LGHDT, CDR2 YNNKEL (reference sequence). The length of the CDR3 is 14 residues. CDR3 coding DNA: TGTGCCAGCAGAGGGACAGGGGGCAACTATGGCTACACCTTC. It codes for CASRGTGGNYGYTF.

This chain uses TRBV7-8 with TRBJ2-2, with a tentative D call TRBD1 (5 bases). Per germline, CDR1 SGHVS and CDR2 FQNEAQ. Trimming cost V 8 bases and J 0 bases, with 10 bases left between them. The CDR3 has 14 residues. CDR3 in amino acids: CASRKGANTGELFF. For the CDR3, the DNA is TGTGCCAGCCGCAAAGGGGCGAACACCGGGGAGCTGTTTTTT.

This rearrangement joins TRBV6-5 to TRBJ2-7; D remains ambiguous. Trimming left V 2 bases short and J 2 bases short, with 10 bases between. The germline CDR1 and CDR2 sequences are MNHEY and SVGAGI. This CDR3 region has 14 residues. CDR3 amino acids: CASSYDGSPYEQYF. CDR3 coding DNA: TGTGCCAGCAGTTACGATGGCAGTCCCTACGAGCAGTACTTC.

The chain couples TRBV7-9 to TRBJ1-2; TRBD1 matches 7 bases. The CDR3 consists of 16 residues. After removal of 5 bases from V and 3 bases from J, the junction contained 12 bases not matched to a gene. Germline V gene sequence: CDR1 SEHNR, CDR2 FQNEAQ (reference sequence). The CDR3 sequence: CASSEGVNRGYYGYTF. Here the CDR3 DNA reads TGTGCCAGCAGCGAGGGCGTGAACAGGGGATACTATGGCTACACCTTC.

CDR3 sequence: CASSPTGQRTYYEQYF. In DNA, the CDR3 is TGTGCCAGCAGTCCGACCGGACAGCGAACCTACTACGAGCAGTACTTC. V and J are TRBV6-2 or TRBV6-3 and TRBJ2-7; the D gene is possibly TRBD1 (6 bases). The CDR3 covers 16 residues. V lost 5 bases and J 3 bases, leaving 20 bases between the germline ends. The germline V gene has CDR1 MNHEY and CDR2 SVGEGT.

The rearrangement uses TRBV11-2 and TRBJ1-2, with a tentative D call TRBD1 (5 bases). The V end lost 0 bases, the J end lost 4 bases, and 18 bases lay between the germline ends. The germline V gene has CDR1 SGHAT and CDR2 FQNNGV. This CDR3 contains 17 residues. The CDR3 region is CASSLDLDRTLSYGYTF. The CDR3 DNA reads TGTGCCAGCAGCTTAGATCTAGACAGAACGTTATCCTATGGCTACACCTTC. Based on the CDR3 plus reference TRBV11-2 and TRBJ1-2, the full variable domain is EAGVAQSPRYKIIEKRQSVAFWCNPISGHATLYWYQQILGQGPKLLIQFQNNGVVDDSQLPKDRFSAERLKGVDSTLKIQPAKLEDSAVYLCASSLDLDRTLSYGYTFGSGTRLTVV.

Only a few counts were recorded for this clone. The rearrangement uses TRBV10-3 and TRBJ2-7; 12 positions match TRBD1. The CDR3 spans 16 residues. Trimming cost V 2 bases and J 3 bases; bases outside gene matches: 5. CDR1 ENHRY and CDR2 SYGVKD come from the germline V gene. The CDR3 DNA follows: TGTGCCATCAGTGAGCCGGGACAGGGGGCAGGCTACGAGCAGTACTTC. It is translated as CAISEPGQGAGYEQYF.

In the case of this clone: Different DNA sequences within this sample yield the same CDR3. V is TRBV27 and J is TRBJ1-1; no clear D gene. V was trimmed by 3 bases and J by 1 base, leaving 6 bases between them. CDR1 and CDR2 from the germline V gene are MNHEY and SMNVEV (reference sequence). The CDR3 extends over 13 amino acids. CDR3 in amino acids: CASSLTRNTEAFF. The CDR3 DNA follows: TGTGCCAGCAGTTTGACAAGGAACACTGAAGCTTTCTTT.

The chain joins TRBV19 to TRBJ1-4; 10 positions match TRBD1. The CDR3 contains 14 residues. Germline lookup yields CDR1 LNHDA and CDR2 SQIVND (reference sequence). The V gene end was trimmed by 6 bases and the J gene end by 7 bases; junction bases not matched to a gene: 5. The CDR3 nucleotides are TGTGCCAGTAGCGTGACAGGGGGCGTTGAAAAACTGTTTTTT. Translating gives CASSVTGGVEKLFF.

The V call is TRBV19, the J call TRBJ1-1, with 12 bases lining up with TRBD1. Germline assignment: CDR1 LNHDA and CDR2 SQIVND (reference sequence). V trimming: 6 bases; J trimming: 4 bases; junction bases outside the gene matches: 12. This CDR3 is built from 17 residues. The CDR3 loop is CASSRKGQGAASTEAFF. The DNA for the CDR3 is TGTGCCAGTAGCCGAAAGGGACAGGGGGCAGCAAGCACTGAAGCTTTCTTT.

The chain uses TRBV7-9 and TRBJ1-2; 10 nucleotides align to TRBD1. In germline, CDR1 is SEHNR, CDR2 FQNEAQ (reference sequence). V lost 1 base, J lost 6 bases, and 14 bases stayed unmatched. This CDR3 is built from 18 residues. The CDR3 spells CASSLGRTGQGLYDGYTF. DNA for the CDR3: TGTGCCAGCAGCTTAGGAAGAACGGGACAGGGGTTATATGATGGCTACACCTTC.

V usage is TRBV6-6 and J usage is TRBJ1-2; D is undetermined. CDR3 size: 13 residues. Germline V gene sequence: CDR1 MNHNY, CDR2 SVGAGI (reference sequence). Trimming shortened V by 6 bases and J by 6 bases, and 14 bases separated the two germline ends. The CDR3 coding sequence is TGTGCCAGCAGCCGGGAGGGAAGGGATGGCTACACCTTC. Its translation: CASSREGRDGYTF.

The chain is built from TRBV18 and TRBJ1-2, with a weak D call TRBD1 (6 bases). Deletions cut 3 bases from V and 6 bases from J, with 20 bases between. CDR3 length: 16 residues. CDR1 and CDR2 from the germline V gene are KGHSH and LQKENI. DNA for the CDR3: TGTGCCAGCTCACCTTCCGTCAACAGGGAAGTAGATGGCTACACCTTC. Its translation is CASSPSVNREVDGYTF. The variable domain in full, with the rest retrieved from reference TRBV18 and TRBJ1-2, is NAGVMQNPRHLVRRRGQEARLRCSPMKGHSHVYWYRQLPEEGLKFMVYLQKENIIDESGMPKERFSAEFPKEGPSILRIQQVVRGDSAAYFCASSPSVNREVDGYTFGSGTRLTVV.

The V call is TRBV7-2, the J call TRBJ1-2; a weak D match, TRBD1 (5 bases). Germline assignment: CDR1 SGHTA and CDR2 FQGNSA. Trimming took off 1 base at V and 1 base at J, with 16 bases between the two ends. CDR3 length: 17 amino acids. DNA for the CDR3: TGTGCCAGCAGCTTAGACAGGCCCCCTCCAATTAACTATGGCTACACCTTC. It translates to CASSLDRPPPINYGYTF.

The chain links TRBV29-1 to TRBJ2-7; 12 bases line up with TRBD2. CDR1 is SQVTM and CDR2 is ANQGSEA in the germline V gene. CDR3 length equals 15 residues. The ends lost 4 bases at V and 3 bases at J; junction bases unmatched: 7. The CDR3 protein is CSVGRLAGDYYEQYF. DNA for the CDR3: TGCAGCGTTGGCCGACTAGCGGGGGACTACTACGAGCAGTACTTC.

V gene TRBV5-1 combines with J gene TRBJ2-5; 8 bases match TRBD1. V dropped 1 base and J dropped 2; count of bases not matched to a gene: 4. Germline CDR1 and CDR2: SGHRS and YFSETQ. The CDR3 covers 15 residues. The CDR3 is CASSLSGQEQETQYF. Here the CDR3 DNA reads TGCGCCAGCAGCTTGTCGGGACAGGAGCAAGAGACCCAGTACTTC.

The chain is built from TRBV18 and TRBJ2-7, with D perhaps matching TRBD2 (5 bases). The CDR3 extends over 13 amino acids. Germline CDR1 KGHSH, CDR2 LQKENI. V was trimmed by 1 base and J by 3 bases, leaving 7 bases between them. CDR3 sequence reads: CASSPRGFYEQYF. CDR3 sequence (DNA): TGTGCCAGCTCACCACGAGGGTTCTACGAGCAGTACTTC. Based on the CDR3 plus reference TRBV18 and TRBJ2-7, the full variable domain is NAGVMQNPRHLVRRRGQEARLRCSPMKGHSHVYWYRQLPEEGLKFMVYLQKENIIDESGMPKERFSAEFPKEGPSILRIQQVVRGDSAAYFCASSPRGFYEQYFGPGTRLTVT.

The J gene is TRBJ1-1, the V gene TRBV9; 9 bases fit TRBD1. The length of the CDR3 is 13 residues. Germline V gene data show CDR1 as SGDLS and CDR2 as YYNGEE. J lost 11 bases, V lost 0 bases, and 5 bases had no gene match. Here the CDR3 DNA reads TGTGCCAGCAGCGTAGGTGGGGACAGGGATGCTTTCTTT. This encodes CASSVGGDRDAFF.

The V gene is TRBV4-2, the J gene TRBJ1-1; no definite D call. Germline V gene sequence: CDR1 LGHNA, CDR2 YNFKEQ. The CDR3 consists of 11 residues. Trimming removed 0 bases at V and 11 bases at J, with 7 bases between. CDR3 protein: CASSQESYAFF. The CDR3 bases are TGTGCCAGCAGCCAAGAGTCCTATGCTTTCTTT.

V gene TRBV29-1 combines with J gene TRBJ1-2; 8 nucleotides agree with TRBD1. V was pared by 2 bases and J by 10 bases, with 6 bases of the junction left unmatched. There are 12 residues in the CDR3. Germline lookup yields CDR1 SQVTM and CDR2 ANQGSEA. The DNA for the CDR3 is TGCAGCGTTGAAAGGCAGGGGGCCTCCTACACCTTC. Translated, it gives CSVERQGASYTF.

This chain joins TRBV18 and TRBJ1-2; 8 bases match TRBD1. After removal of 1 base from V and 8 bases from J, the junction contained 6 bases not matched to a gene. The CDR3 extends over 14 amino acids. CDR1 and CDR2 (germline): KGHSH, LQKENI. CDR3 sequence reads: CASSPQQGVEGYTF. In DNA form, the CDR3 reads TGTGCCAGCTCACCACAACAGGGGGTCGAGGGCTACACCTTC. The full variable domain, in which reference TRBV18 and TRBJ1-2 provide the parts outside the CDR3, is NAGVMQNPRHLVRRRGQEARLRCSPMKGHSHVYWYRQLPEEGLKFMVYLQKENIIDESGMPKERFSAEFPKEGPSILRIQQVVRGDSAAYFCASSPQQGVEGYTFGSGTRLTVV.

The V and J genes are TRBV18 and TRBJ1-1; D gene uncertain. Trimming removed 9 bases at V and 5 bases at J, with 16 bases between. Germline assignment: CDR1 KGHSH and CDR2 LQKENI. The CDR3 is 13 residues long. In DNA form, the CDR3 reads TGTGCCAGTTTCTTAAAGCCGGGAACTGAAGCTTTCTTT. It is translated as CASFLKPGTEAFF.

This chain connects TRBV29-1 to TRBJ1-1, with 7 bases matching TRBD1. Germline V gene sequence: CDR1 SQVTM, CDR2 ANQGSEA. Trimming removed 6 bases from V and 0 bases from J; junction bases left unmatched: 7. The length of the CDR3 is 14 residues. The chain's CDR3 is CSVLDRAMNTEAFF. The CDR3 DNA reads TGCAGCGTACTAGACAGGGCCATGAACACTGAAGCTTTCTTT.

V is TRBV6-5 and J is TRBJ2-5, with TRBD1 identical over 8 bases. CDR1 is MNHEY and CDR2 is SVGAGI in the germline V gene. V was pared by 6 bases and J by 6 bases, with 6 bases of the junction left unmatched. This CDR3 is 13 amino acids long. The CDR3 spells CASRLDREKTQYF. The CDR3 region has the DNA TGTGCCAGCAGACTGGACAGGGAAAAGACCCAGTACTTC.

This chain's CDR3 is CASSFGGSDGGYTF. The CDR3 DNA sequence: TGCGCCAGCAGCTTCGGGGGGAGTGATGGTGGCTACACCTTC. The V and J genes are TRBV5-1 and TRBJ1-2; the D gene is possibly TRBD1 (5 bases). Deletions cut 2 bases from V and 7 bases from J, with 15 bases between. The CDR3 covers 14 residues. Germline V CDR1 and CDR2: SGHRS, YFSETQ.

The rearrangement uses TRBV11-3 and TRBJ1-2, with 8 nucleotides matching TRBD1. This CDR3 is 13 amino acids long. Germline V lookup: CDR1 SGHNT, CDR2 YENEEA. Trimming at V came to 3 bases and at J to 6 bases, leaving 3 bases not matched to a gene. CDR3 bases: TGTGCCAGCAGCTTCGGACAGGGACATGGCTACACCTTC. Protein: CASSFGQGHGYTF. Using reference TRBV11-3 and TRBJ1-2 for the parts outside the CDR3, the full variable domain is EAGVVQSPRYKIIEKKQPVAFWCNPISGHNTLYWYLQNLGQGPELLIRYENEEAVDDSQLPKDRFSAERLKGVDSTLKIQPAELGDSAVYLCASSFGQGHGYTFGSGTRLTVV.